These 2 T cell receptor beta chains came from one sample sequenced in a study of blood T cell repertoires in COVID-19. TCRdb keeps only in-frame clones here, not all; method: immunoSEQ multiplex PCR. The table has under 200,000 clones, more than 75% seen once. Sequencing was done on a sample of peripheral blood. The receptors here all came from a man aged 65 to 85 with acute or convalescent COVID-19.

Only one count was recorded for this clone. The chain links TRBV12-5 to TRBJ2-5; 15 nucleotides align to TRBD2. The CDR3 is 17 residues long. V trimming: 3 bases; J trimming: 4 bases; junction bases outside the gene matches: 6. The germline V gene encodes CDR1 LGHNT and CDR2 FRNRAP. Here the CDR3 reads CASGLRTSGRAPETQYF. CDR3 nucleotide sequence: TGTGCTAGTGGTTTAAGGACTAGCGGGAGGGCCCCAGAGACCCAGTACTTC.

This chain uses TRBV19 with TRBJ1-5, with TRBD1 as a possible D gene (5 bases). Trimming took off 3 bases at V and 6 bases at J, with 12 bases between the two ends. The CDR3 covers 14 residues. Germline CDR1 LNHDA, CDR2 SQIVND (reference sequence). This chain's CDR3 is CASSIGGALQPQHF. CDR3 coding DNA: TGTGCCAGTAGTATCGGAGGGGCGCTTCAGCCCCAGCATTTT.